The present T cell receptor (beta chain) was sequenced within a study of T cell responses to AZD1222 COVID-19 vaccine. In the study overall: Pooled in the analysis were second doses at about 4 or about 12 weeks. Whole-study results and caveats: Without day 14 samples, only post-peak T cell repertoires were studied. Possibly, clonal diversity was underestimated; donors were largely white British and included more females. Only six AZD1222 recipients tested seropositive at baseline.

V shed 3 bases and J 3 bases; nucleotides not matched to a gene: 1. Per the germline V gene, CDR1 is LNHDA and CDR2 is SQIVND (reference sequence). The CDR3 spans 13 residues. Profiled with immunoSEQ multiplex PCR; TCRdb holds only in-frame clones, not every one. The repertoire holds tens of thousands of clones, with roughly 90% as singletons. With respect to this clone: What it recognizes is unknown.

This material consisted of peripheral blood, taken on day 0 of AZD1222 vaccination. The chain has TRBV19 and TRBJ2-7; 8 bases align to TRBD1. The source of this sequence is an adult in good health. DNA for the CDR3: TGTGCCAGTAGTATCGACAGGGGCTACGAGCAGTACTTC. Translation: CASSIDRGYEQYF.